This TCR beta chain comes out of a study of cytotoxic CD8 clonotypes in ibrutinib-treated CLL. The assay was immunoSEQ multiplex PCR, and TCRdb's table has in-frame clones only and misses some. The repertoire holds about 140,000 clones, with around 77% as singletons. Germline lookup yields CDR1 MNHNY and CDR2 SVGAGI (reference sequence). Trimming took off 6 bases at V and 1 base at J, with 12 bases between the two ends. The CDR3 has 14 residues. The chain recombines TRBV6-6 with TRBJ1-2; unclear D gene. The TCR was taken from a human donor with chronic lymphocytic leukemia. Sample: PBMCs, taken after 12 months of ibrutinib treatment. CDR3 sequence reads: CASSKYIDNYGYTF. The CDR3 DNA reads TGTGCCAGCAGCAAATATATAGATAACTATGGCTACACCTTC.